The 9 T cell receptor beta chains reported below all come from one sample, sequenced in a study of regulatory T cells in long-lasting Graves disease. Building the TCR beta libraries relied on iRepertoire HTBI primers, and CDR3 regions underwent Arm-PCR. A single record per CDR3 protein comes from TCRdb applying MiXCR to the multiplex PCR reads. The sample carries a few hundred thousand distinct CDR3 sequences, about 23% recorded once. Time point indicated: persistent/refractory GD, antithyroid drugs over 5 years with positive TRAb. The TCR library was prepared using RNA isolated from PBMCs. The sample in question was peripheral blood mononuclear cells (PBMCs), obtained when the disease was refractory, from a patient treated with antithyroid drugs. These receptors were taken from a woman between 35 and 50 years old with Graves disease.

The rearrangement links TRBV2 to TRBJ2-2, with 13 bases that match TRBD2. The CDR3 sequence is 15 residues long. The trim removed 6 bases at V and 4 bases at J, leaving 2 bases unmatched. CDR1 and CDR2 from the germline V gene are SNHLY and FYNNEI. In DNA, the CDR3 is TGTGCCAGCAGGGGACTAGCGGGACCCACCGGGGAGCTGTTTTTT. Its translation is CASRGLAGPTGELFF. Looking up the rest from reference TRBV2 and TRBJ2-2 gives the full variable domain: EPEVTQTPSHQVTQMGQEVILRCVPISNHLYFYWYRQILGQKVEFLVSFYNNEISEKSEIFDDQFSVERPDGSNFTLKIRSTKLEDSAMYFCASRGLAGPTGELFFGEGSRLTVL.

This clonotype has a count of ten or more. V gene TRBV28 combines with J gene TRBJ2-7, with D maybe TRBD2 (7 bases). Germline V gene lookup returns CDR1 MDHEN and CDR2 SYDVKM. Deletions cut 4 bases from V and 2 bases from J, with 15 bases between. There are 15 residues in the CDR3. The CDR3 loop reads CASSSPLGGPYEQYF. The CDR3 nucleotides are TGTGCCAGCAGTTCCCCCCTGGGGGGGCCCTACGAGCAGTACTTC.

J is TRBJ2-7 and V is TRBV28; 11 positions match TRBD1. The CDR3 consists of 15 residues. The ends lost 5 bases at V and 6 bases at J; junction bases unmatched: 9. CDR1 and CDR2 (germline): MDHEN, SYDVKM. As DNA, the CDR3 is TGTGCCAGCAGTCCCCCGGGACAGGGGGTCTCCGAGCAGTACTTC. It codes for CASSPPGQGVSEQYF.

This clonotype was observed a handful of times. The chain links TRBV15 to TRBJ2-6, with D perhaps matching TRBD2 (6 bases). CDR3 length equals 16 residues. The V end was cut by 8 bases, the J end by 2 bases, with 16 bases between. Germline V lookup: CDR1 LNHNV, CDR2 YYDKDF (reference sequence). The CDR3 is CATEEGPEAGANVLTF. The CDR3 region has the DNA TGTGCCACCGAGGAGGGCCCCGAGGCTGGGGCCAACGTCCTGACTTTC.

This clonotype was counted at least ten times. The chain uses TRBV5-6 and TRBJ1-4; D remains ambiguous. Germline V gene data show CDR1 as SGHDT and CDR2 as YYEEEE. Trimming took 4 bases from V and 8 from J, leaving 15 bases between them. The CDR3 sequence is 14 residues long. The CDR3, as DNA: TGTGCCAGCAGCCAGACCGCCTTCGACGAAAAACTGTTTTTT. It specifies CASSQTAFDEKLFF.

Many counts were recorded for this clonotype. J is TRBJ2-7 and V is TRBV29-1, with D possibly matching TRBD2 (6 bases). Trimming removed 3 bases from V and 3 bases from J, with 12 bases in between. The CDR3 is 13 amino acids. Per the germline V gene, CDR1 is SQVTM and CDR2 is ANQGSEA. Here the CDR3 DNA reads TGCAGCGTTGAGGGAGGCCCGGGCTACGAGCAGTACTTC. Residues: CSVEGGPGYEQYF.

This clonotype was seen a handful of times. The chain combines TRBV27 with TRBJ2-2; unclear D gene. Germline values: CDR1 MNHEY, CDR2 SMNVEV (reference sequence). V was cut by 1 base and J by 1 base, with 7 bases left in between. The CDR3 has 15 amino acids. This CDR3 is CASSLFSLNTGELFF. CDR3 DNA sequence: TGTGCCAGCAGTTTATTTTCCCTGAACACCGGGGAGCTGTTTTTT.

This clonotype was found many times. The V gene is TRBV28, the J gene TRBJ2-7; D remains ambiguous. CDR1 is MDHEN and CDR2 is SYDVKM in the germline V gene. The CDR3 is 11 residues long. Trimming shortened V by 2 bases and J by 7 bases, and 6 bases separated the two germline ends. The chain's CDR3 is CASSLRREQYF. CDR3 nucleotide sequence: TGTGCCAGCAGTTTAAGGCGAGAGCAGTACTTC.

V gene TRBV20-1 combines with J gene TRBJ2-2; D gene ambiguous. The V and J ends lost 2 bases and 0 bases respectively, with 4 bases between them. Looked up from germline, CDR1 is DFQATT and CDR2 is SNEGSKA (reference sequence). The CDR3 totals 13 residues. Here the CDR3 DNA reads TGCAGTGCTAGAATTTCGAACACCGGGGAGCTGTTTTTT. It is translated as CSARISNTGELFF.